Following are 25 T cell receptor beta chains from one sample sequenced in a study of blood T cell repertoires in COVID-19. The assay was immunoSEQ multiplex PCR, and TCRdb's table has in-frame clones only and misses some. The sample lists some 400,000 clones, more than 75% occurring once. Material for sequencing was peripheral blood. The origin of the receptors is a human donor in a cohort sampled during active COVID-19.

This clone has just one count. This chain connects TRBV24-1 to TRBJ2-4; possible D gene TRBD2, 6 bases. CDR3 length: 19 amino acids. CDR1 and CDR2 (germline): KGHDR, SFDVKD. V gave up 4 bases and J gave up 2 bases, with 23 bases separating them. CDR3 nucleotide sequence: TGTGCCACCAGTGAGGCGGGGCCCAGGGAACTTGGGTCCAAAAACATTCAGTACTTC. It codes for CATSEAGPRELGSKNIQYF.

The chain joins TRBV19 to TRBJ1-2; D is undetermined. V lost 1 base to trimming and J lost 0 bases, with 6 bases between them. Germline assignment: CDR1 LNHDA and CDR2 SQIVND (reference sequence). The CDR3 extends over 14 amino acids. CDR3 region: CASSIGRTNYGYTF. The CDR3 DNA reads TGTGCCAGTAGTATAGGCAGGACTAACTATGGCTACACCTTC.

The chain recombines TRBV2 with TRBJ2-2, with 9 bases identical to TRBD1. J lost 2 bases, V lost 5 bases, and 6 bases had no gene match. Per germline, CDR1 SNHLY and CDR2 FYNNEI. The CDR3 consists of 16 residues. CDR3 sequence reads: CASSRTGGPNTGELFF. CDR3 in DNA: TGTGCCAGCAGTCGTACAGGGGGCCCAAACACCGGGGAGCTGTTTTTT.

This chain connects TRBV9 to TRBJ1-2; 7 bases line up with TRBD1. The V and J ends lost 0 bases and 8 bases, in that order; junction bases with no gene match: 4. This CDR3 spans 13 amino acids. Looked up from germline, CDR1 is SGDLS and CDR2 is YYNGEE. The CDR3 spells CASSVGQGWGYTF. CDR3 nucleotides: TGTGCCAGCAGCGTAGGACAGGGATGGGGCTACACCTTC.

For the CDR3, the DNA is TGTGCCAGTTCGAAACAGGGTTATGAAAAACTGTTTTTT. Translating gives CASSKQGYEKLFF. V is TRBV19 and J is TRBJ1-4; a weak D match, TRBD1 (6 bases). CDR3 length: 13 residues. V lost 8 bases, J lost 6 bases, and 13 bases lay in between. Germline V gene lookup returns CDR1 LNHDA and CDR2 SQIVND (reference sequence). Combining the CDR3 with reference TRBV19 and TRBJ1-4 gives the whole variable domain DGGITQSPKYLFRKEGQNVTLSCEQNLNHDAMYWYRQDPGQGLRLIYYSQIVNDFQKGDIAEGYSVSREKKESFPLTVTSAQKNPTAFYLCASSKQGYEKLFFGSGTQLSVL.

The rearrangement uses TRBV4-1 and TRBJ2-3, with D unresolved. This CDR3 contains 16 residues. V lost 0 bases, J lost 0 bases, and 10 bases lay in between. The V gene's germline CDR1 is MGHRA and CDR2 YSYEKL. As DNA, the CDR3 is TGCGCCAGCAGCCAAGATCGGGTGTTTAGCACAGATACGCAGTATTTT. Translation: CASSQDRVFSTDTQYF.

This clone was counted a single time. The chain joins TRBV5-1 to TRBJ2-2; 11 bases fit TRBD2. Germline lookup yields CDR1 SGHRS and CDR2 YFSETQ. Trimming removed 3 bases from V and 7 bases from J; junction bases left unmatched: 5. The CDR3 is 15 residues long. DNA for the CDR3: TGCGCCAGCAGCTCTAGCGGGGGGTCGTTCGGGGAGCTGTTTTTT. It specifies CASSSSGGSFGELFF.

This clone was picked up one time. The V call is TRBV7-2, the J call TRBJ2-7; 8 nucleotides align to TRBD2. This CDR3 region has 14 residues. V shed 3 bases, J shed 3 bases, and the junction held 4 bases outside the gene matches. Germline V lookup: CDR1 SGHTA, CDR2 FQGNSA. The CDR3 loop is CASSLGLVLYEQYF. The DNA for the CDR3 is TGTGCCAGCAGCTTGGGACTAGTTCTCTACGAGCAGTACTTC.

In this sample, this clone turned up once. The chain joins TRBV4-1 to TRBJ2-1; 7 bases are shared with TRBD2. Trimming removed 1 base from V and 5 bases from J; junction bases left unmatched: 5. CDR1 is MGHRA, CDR2 YSYEKL, per germline. CDR3 length: 15 amino acids. The CDR3 nucleotides are TGCGCCAGCAGCCAAGGAGCGGGATCTGACAATGAGCAGTTCTTC. It encodes CASSQGAGSDNEQFF.

V gene TRBV28 combines with J gene TRBJ1-4, with 8 nucleotides matching TRBD1. CDR1 and CDR2 (germline): MDHEN, SYDVKM. The CDR3 runs to 14 residues. The junction had 7 bases not matched to a gene; V was cut back by 7 bases and J by 6 bases. CDR3 in DNA: TGTGCCAGCAAAGGCGTGACAGGGGATGAAAAACTGTTTTTT. Translated, it gives CASKGVTGDEKLFF.

V usage is TRBV12-5 and J usage is TRBJ2-1; a possible D gene is TRBD2 (7 bases). The germline CDR1 and CDR2 sequences are LGHNT and FRNRAP. The CDR3 is 16 residues long. The V and J ends lost 0 bases and 2 bases respectively, with 11 bases between them. Here the CDR3 DNA reads TGTGCTAGTGGTTTGGTACTGGGGGGGCCCTACAATGAGCAGTTCTTC. Translating it yields CASGLVLGGPYNEQFF.

This clone has a handful of counts. The gene calls are TRBV5-4 and TRBJ2-2; 9 bases match TRBD1. CDR3 length equals 16 residues. With 0 bases clipped from V and 0 bases from J, the junction kept 0 bases outside the gene matches. CDR1 and CDR2 (germline): SGHNT, YYREEE (reference sequence). The CDR3 DNA reads TGTGCCAGCAGCTTGGGACAGGGGGCGAACACCGGGGAGCTGTTTTTT. Translation: CASSLGQGANTGELFF.

The chain is built from TRBV7-8 and TRBJ2-1; 8 nucleotides line up with TRBD2. The CDR3 loop spans 16 amino acids. J lost 3 bases, V lost 6 bases, and 10 bases had no gene match. The V gene's germline CDR1 is SGHVS and CDR2 FQNEAQ. The CDR3 is CASSRFGGAGYNEQFF. CDR3 bases: TGTGCCAGCAGTCGATTCGGGGGGGCCGGCTACAATGAGCAGTTCTTC.

The rearrangement joins TRBV11-3 to TRBJ2-1; D may be TRBD2 (5 bases). The germline V gene has CDR1 SGHNT and CDR2 YENEEA. This CDR3 is built from 14 residues. V dropped 5 bases and J dropped 9 bases, with 17 bases sitting between them. The CDR3 nucleotides read TGTGCCAGCAGCCTTAGTAGGTCTAGCCTTGAGCAGTTCTTC. Amino acid sequence: CASSLSRSSLEQFF.

V usage is TRBV7-6 and J usage is TRBJ1-4; 7 bases fit TRBD1. The ends lost 3 bases at V and 8 bases at J; junction bases unmatched: 9. The CDR3 spans 15 residues. CDR1 SGHVS and CDR2 FNYEAQ come from the germline V gene. CDR3 DNA: TGTGCCAGCAGCTTGAGAGGGGGCGGTAGCGAAAAACTGTTTTTT. Translated: CASSLRGGGSEKLFF.

The rearrangement uses TRBV5-1 and TRBJ2-2, with 7 nucleotides matching TRBD1. Germline CDR1 SGHRS, CDR2 YFSETQ. The V gene end was trimmed by 4 bases and the J gene end by 2 bases; junction bases not matched to a gene: 5. The CDR3 extends over 15 amino acids. DNA for the CDR3: TGCGCCAGCAGCCCCTGGACAGGAAACACCGGGGAGCTGTTTTTT. Protein product: CASSPWTGNTGELFF.

The chain employs TRBV10-3 and TRBJ1-1; possible D gene TRBD1, 5 bases. Germline V gene data show CDR1 as ENHRY and CDR2 as SYGVKD. This CDR3 comprises 15 residues. The V end lost 0 bases, the J end lost 2 bases, and 10 bases lay between the germline ends. CDR3 DNA: TGTGCCATCAGTGAGTCGACAGAAACCAACACTGAAGCTTTCTTT. This translates into CAISESTETNTEAFF.

The J gene is TRBJ1-2, the V gene TRBV19; D may be TRBD1 (5 bases). The germline gives CDR1 LNHDA, CDR2 SQIVND (reference sequence). The CDR3 spans 13 residues. The V and J ends lost 2 bases and 4 bases respectively, with 8 bases between them. CDR3 in amino acids: CASSIQGPYGYTF. In DNA form, the CDR3 reads TGTGCCAGTAGTATACAGGGCCCCTATGGCTACACCTTC.

The chain uses TRBV30 and TRBJ2-7; 9 bases agree with TRBD2. The germline gives CDR1 GTSNPN, CDR2 SVGIG (reference sequence). The V segment lost 4 bases and the J segment 7 bases; nucleotides outside the gene matches: 14. CDR3 length: 15 residues. CDR3 region: CAWTEGLAGTREQYF. In DNA, the CDR3 is TGTGCCTGGACCGAAGGGCTAGCGGGGACTAGAGAGCAGTACTTC.

This chain links TRBV27 with TRBJ1-1, with no clear D. Germline V gene data show CDR1 as MNHEY and CDR2 as SMNVEV (reference sequence). Trimming left V 2 bases short and J 3 bases short, with 7 bases between. The CDR3 sequence is 13 residues long. This CDR3 is CASSLVADTEAFF. CDR3 nucleotides: TGTGCCAGCAGTTTAGTAGCTGACACTGAAGCTTTCTTT.

This clone was found once. The V call is TRBV6-6, the J call TRBJ2-3, with D perhaps TRBD2 (6 bases). The CDR3 runs 15 residues. The V and J ends lost 5 bases and 0 bases respectively, with 12 bases between them. CDR1 MNHNY and CDR2 SVGAGI come from the germline V gene (reference sequence). CDR3 DNA: TGTGCCAGCAGTCCCAGCGGGCCTAGCACAGATACGCAGTATTTT. Amino acids: CASSPSGPSTDTQYF.

The rearrangement uses TRBV7-8 and TRBJ2-2; no definite D call. Germline V gene lookup returns CDR1 SGHVS and CDR2 FQNEAQ. This CDR3 spans 14 amino acids. The V end was cut by 5 bases, the J end by 6 bases, with 13 bases between. The CDR3 DNA sequence: TGTGCCAGCAGCCCAGACCTAGGCGCCGGGGAGCTGTTTTTT. Translating gives CASSPDLGAGELFF.

The chain carries TRBV29-1 and TRBJ2-1; possibly TRBD1 for D (9 bases). This CDR3 has 14 residues. Deletions cut 7 bases from V and 5 bases from J, with 18 bases between. The V gene's germline CDR1 is SQVTM and CDR2 ANQGSEA. The CDR3, as DNA: TGCAGCGCCCGGGGGGGACAGGGTAACAATGAGCAGTTCTTC. Translation: CSARGGQGNNEQFF.

The chain joins TRBV6-1 to TRBJ2-5; 9 bases are shared with TRBD1. CDR3 length equals 15 residues. Germline V gene data show CDR1 as MNHNS and CDR2 as SASEGT. Trimming removed 3 bases from V and 3 bases from J; junction bases left unmatched: 5. The CDR3 DNA reads TGTGCCAGCAGTGATGCCGGGACAGGGAAAGAGACCCAGTACTTC. Amino acid sequence: CASSDAGTGKETQYF.

The CDR3 nucleotides read TGTGCCAGTAGGAGACATAGCGGCGGAGAGGAGGGGGAGCTGTTTTTT. Amino acid sequence: CASRRHSGGEEGELFF. The chain employs TRBV19 and TRBJ2-2; D may be TRBD2 (6 bases). The CDR3 contains 16 residues. The germline gives CDR1 LNHDA, CDR2 SQIVND (reference sequence). Trimming took off 6 bases at V and 8 bases at J, with 22 bases between the two ends. The variable domain in full, completed from reference TRBV19 and TRBJ2-2, reads DGGITQSPKYLFRKEGQNVTLSCEQNLNHDAMYWYRQDPGQGLRLIYYSQIVNDFQKGDIAEGYSVSREKKESFPLTVTSAQKNPTAFYLCASRRHSGGEEGELFFGEGSRLTVL.